A selection of T cell receptor beta chains follows, all from one sample in a study of cytotoxic CD8 clonotypes in ibrutinib-treated CLL. Generated by immunoSEQ multiplex PCR, the TCRdb table keeps only in-frame clones and is missing some. The sample comprises some 300,000 clones, about 77% of which are singletons, and 5.5% to 8% rests with the top ten. This sample comprised PBMCs, obtained before ibrutinib treatment. The receptor source for this set is a human donor with chronic lymphocytic leukemia. Both conserved end residues are part of each CDR3. D genes are given only for firm matches. Size tells how often a clone was seen (once, few, many) or the class of an expanded clone, and some rows leave it out.

CDR3 DNA,CDR3 protein,J gene,CDR3 length,D gene,clone size,V gene
TGCGCCAGCAGCCACAGGACAGATTCCTACGAGCAGTACTTC,CASSHRTDSYEQYF,TRBJ2-7,14,.,once,TRBV4-3
TGCAGCGTAACCCGGGCCGGGGAGACCCAGTACTTC,CSVTRAGETQYF,TRBJ2-5,12,.,.,TRBV29-1
TGTGCCACCTGGGGGACAGGCCCCGCCTCGGCTGAAGCTTTCTTT,CATWGTGPASAEAFF,TRBJ1-1,15,TRBD1,.,TRBV7-6
TGTGCCAGCAGCTTAGTAGATTGGCAAGAGACCCAGTACTTC,CASSLVDWQETQYF,TRBJ2-5,14,.,.,TRBV11-2
TGTGCCAGCAGCTTGTTTAGCGGGAGAGTTGGCGGGGAGCTGTTTTTT,CASSLFSGRVGGELFF,TRBJ2-2,16,TRBD2,.,TRBV7-2
TGTGCCAGCAGCCCACGTCAGGGAGTTTCCATCTACGAGCAGTACTTC,CASSPRQGVSIYEQYF,TRBJ2-7,16,.,.,TRBV9
TGTGCCACCACAACCCCCGGGGGCGAGCAGTACTTC,CATTTPGGEQYF,TRBJ2-7,12,.,.,TRBV27
TGTGCCATCAGTGAGTCCAGGCAGGGTAACACCGGGGAGCTGTTTTTT,CAISESRQGNTGELFF,TRBJ2-2,16,.,.,TRBV10-3
TGTGCCATCAGTGCCTTCGGGGCTGAATACAATGAGCAGTTCTTC,CAISAFGAEYNEQFF,TRBJ2-1,15,.,few,TRBV10-3
TGCGCCAGCAGCCCCAGGGGGCATCCGGCCGGGGAGCTGTTTTTT,CASSPRGHPAGELFF,TRBJ2-2,15,TRBD1,.,TRBV4-3
TGTGCCAGCAGCTTAGTAACCATCACCGGGGAGCTGTTTTTT,CASSLVTITGELFF,TRBJ2-2,14,.,.,TRBV11-2
TGCGCCAGCAGCCAAGAACGGACAGGGCAAGAGACCCAGTACTTC,CASSQERTGQETQYF,TRBJ2-5,15,TRBD1,once,TRBV4-3
TGTGCCAGTAGTCCCCAACTAGCGGGAAGCTCCTACGAGCAGTACTTC,CASSPQLAGSSYEQYF,TRBJ2-7,16,TRBD2,.,TRBV19
TGTGCCAGCAGTTTAACCCAGAGTGGGAGGGCGGAGACCCAGTACTTC,CASSLTQSGRAETQYF,TRBJ2-5,16,TRBD2,.,TRBV27
TGTGCCAGCAGTGGACAGGGAGTGGGCAATCAGCCCCAGCATTTT,CASSGQGVGNQPQHF,TRBJ1-5,15,TRBD1,.,TRBV6-5
TGTGCCACCCTTAAAATCCGGGACAACTCCTACGAGCAGTACTTC,CATLKIRDNSYEQYF,TRBJ2-7,15,.,.,TRBV6-5
TGTGCCAGCTCACCGAGTCAGGGCTCCTACAATGAGCAGTTCTTC,CASSPSQGSYNEQFF,TRBJ2-1,15,.,.,TRBV18
TGCAGCGTTGAATTTGGAGACACCCCCGAGACCCAGTACTTC,CSVEFGDTPETQYF,TRBJ2-5,14,.,.,TRBV29-1
TGTGCCAGCAGTGAAGCCCACACCTTC,CASSEAHTF,TRBJ1-2,9,.,.,TRBV6-6